The sequence of this T cell receptor beta chain was determined in a study of blood T cell repertoires in COVID-19. Study in general: Samples of COVID-19 (acute and convalescent) were obtained from the United States, Italy and Spain.

Germline CDR1 LGHDT, CDR2 YNNKEL (reference sequence). CDR3 length equals 18 residues. After removal of 1 base from V and 10 bases from J, the junction contained 16 bases not matched to a gene. How the authors handled the data: For nucleated cells, counts were estimated from reference gene primer amplification. TCRdb keeps only in-frame clones here, not all; method: immunoSEQ multiplex PCR. The V and J calls and clone size were taken over from that table, and D and trimming were inferred from the DNA. The table records over 120,000 clones, around 90% of them present only once. The TCR comes from a man in his 70s with acute or convalescent COVID-19. Sequencing was performed on peripheral blood. The chain is built from TRBV3-1 (or the pseudogene TRBV3-2) and TRBJ2-1, with 10 nucleotides matching TRBD2. CDR3 in DNA: TGTGCCAGCAGCCAAGGTTTGAGTTGGAGCGGGGGGGCTTGGGAGCAGTTCTTC. It specifies CASSQGLSWSGGAWEQFF.